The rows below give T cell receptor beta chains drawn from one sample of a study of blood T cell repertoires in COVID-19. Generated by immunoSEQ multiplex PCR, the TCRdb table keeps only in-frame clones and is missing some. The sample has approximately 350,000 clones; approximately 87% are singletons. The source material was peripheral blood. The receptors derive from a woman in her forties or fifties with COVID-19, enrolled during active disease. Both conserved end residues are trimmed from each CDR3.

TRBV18,ASSPQFGTGSSYEQY
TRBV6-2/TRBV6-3,ASSGLAYEQY
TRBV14,ASSPGMGSRYEQY
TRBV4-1,ASSPLGRGDAEAF
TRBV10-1,ASSPGTEAF
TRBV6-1,ASSEVRGYEQY
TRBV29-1,SVQQGLGEKLF
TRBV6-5,ASSYSGTNYNEQF
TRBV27,ASSLTTPLDTEAF
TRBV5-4,ASSKGGWDEKLF
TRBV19,ASSIGVGRSSYNEQF
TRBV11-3,ASSLGLAAHNEQF
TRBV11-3,ASSLGFREPRRSNTGELF
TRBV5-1,ASSPGGDNQPQH
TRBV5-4,ASSLEFGGRARHNEQF
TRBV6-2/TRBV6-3,ASSYVDYEQF
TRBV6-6,ASSYSTEYEQY
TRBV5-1,ASSLDSSYGYT
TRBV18,ASSPGTSYGYT
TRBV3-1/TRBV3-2,ASSQGLGTYNEQF
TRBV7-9,ASSSSGGPEAF
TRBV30,ACGDTGLTRGY
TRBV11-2,ASSQTGSYTGELF
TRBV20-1,SASTPRRAGGPTDTQY
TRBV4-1,ASSQGLAGGDTQY
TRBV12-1,ASSSRNRISGNTIY
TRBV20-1,SASLGQGVYEQY
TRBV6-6,ASRPSGRAYEQY
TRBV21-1,ASSIERTGISYEQY
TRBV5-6,ASSKGRAGVWPQH
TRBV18,ASSPSPGQGDYGYT
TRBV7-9,ASSLEGAAHEQF
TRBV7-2,ASSVLGHLNEKLF
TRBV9,ASSVAPLAGGTGYNEQF
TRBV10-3,AISGRQGGGETQY
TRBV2,ASSEDLPSTDTQY
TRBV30,AWSIALEGYT
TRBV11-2,ASSLGRVTTNEKLF
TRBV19,ASSMSGGAGELF
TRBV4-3,ASSRDRFGEKLF
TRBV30,ASAGQNNSPLH
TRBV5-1,ASSPGTSGAGEQY
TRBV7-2,ASSSAAEEKLF
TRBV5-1,ASSLGAGNEQF
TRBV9,ASSGQRLAVNNEQF
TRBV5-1,ASSPVAAGLST
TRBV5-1,ASSRGGGPANYGYT
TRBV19,ASSTGQIFTNEKLF
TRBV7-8,ASSVSSRSASVDTQY
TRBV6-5,ASRPGQGPSGELF
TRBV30,AWSVWLAGVPSYGELF
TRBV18,ASSPGTDYEQY
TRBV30,AWSDGTLSNQPQH
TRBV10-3,AISRGSYNEQF
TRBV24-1,ATSDYRVIPYEQY
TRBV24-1,ATSDGTGPYEQY
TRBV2,ASKLGQVNSPLH
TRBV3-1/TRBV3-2,ASSPRTGTGYT
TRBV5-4,ASSPGGTVYGYT
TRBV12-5,ASGLLGEGLAGELF